This is a list of T cell receptor beta chains from one sample in a study of shared clonotypes between healthy human individuals. Profiling relied on immunoSEQ multiplex PCR, and the TCRdb table lists in-frame clones only, not all of them. The sample records 2 million to 2.5 million clones, approximately 95% being singletons. The sample was naive CD4+ T cells from PBMCs. The receptors were gathered from a young man in good health. Some clones in this sample may be carry-over from other donors' samples. Each CDR3 is given with its conserved first and last residue. A D gene is named only where the DNA matches it firmly. Expanded clones get a size class; other rows say once, few or many, or leave the size out.

>once|TRBJ1-3|-|TRBV7-9
CASSGGSKSGNTIYF
TGTGCCAGCAGCGGCGGGAGTAAGTCTGGAAACACCATATATTTT
>-|TRBJ2-7|TRBD2|TRBV6-1
CASSPSGGTYEQYF
TGTGCCAGCAGTCCCTCGGGAGGAACCTACGAGCAGTACTTC
>once|TRBJ2-2|TRBD1|TRBV11-2
CASSLAGQTNTGELFF
TGTGCCAGCAGCTTAGCGGGACAGACGAACACCGGGGAGCTGTTTTTT
>-|TRBJ2-1|-|TRBV7-9
CASSLPGASKDEQFF
TGTGCCAGCAGCTTACCGGGCGCCTCTAAAGATGAGCAGTTCTTC
>once|TRBJ2-7|-|TRBV29-1
CSVRDAGEQYF
TGCAGCGTTAGGGACGCGGGGGAGCAGTACTTC
>-|TRBJ2-7|TRBD1|TRBV27
CASSLGDRGSQSFYEQYF
TGTGCCAGCAGTTTGGGTGACAGGGGCTCCCAATCCTTCTACGAGCAGTACTTC
>-|TRBJ1-2|-|TRBV11-2
CASSPAGQYGYTF
TGTGCCAGCAGCCCAGCCGGACAGTATGGCTACACCTTC
>-|TRBJ2-3|-|TRBV19
CASRSRSKNTDTQYF
TGTGCCAGTAGGTCTCGTTCGAAAAACACAGATACGCAGTATTTT
>-|TRBJ2-1|-|TRBV30
CAWSVLSNEQFF
TGTGCCTGGAGTGTACTCTCCAATGAGCAGTTCTTC
>few|TRBJ1-1|TRBD1|TRBV6-5
CASSYGGQFEAFF
TGTGCCAGCAGTTACGGGGGACAGTTTGAAGCTTTCTTT
>-|TRBJ2-7|-|TRBV6-6
CASSRRKGLPYEQYF
TGTGCCAGCAGTCGGCGAAAGGGGCTCCCCTACGAGCAGTACTTC
>-|TRBJ1-1|-|TRBV28
CASRIGGGNTEAFF
TGTGCCAGCAGGATTGGGGGAGGGAACACTGAAGCTTTCTTT
>-|TRBJ1-1|TRBD1|TRBV5-1
CASSSGQDTEAFF
TGCGCCAGCAGCTCGGGACAGGACACTGAAGCTTTCTTT
>-|TRBJ1-4|-|TRBV9
CAGSDRTTNEKLFF
TGTGCCGGAAGCGACAGAACAACTAATGAAAAACTGTTTTTT
>-|TRBJ2-2|-|TRBV7-9
CASSMQGGLNTGELFF
TGTGCCAGCAGCATGCAGGGGGGTTTAAACACCGGGGAGCTGTTTTTT
>once|TRBJ2-1|TRBD2|TRBV7-3
CASSLSSGLAGGEQFF
TGTGCCAGCAGCTTATCTTCTGGACTAGCGGGAGGAGAGCAGTTCTTC
>-|TRBJ1-1|-|TRBV12-5
CASGLSLRNTEAFF
TGTGCTAGTGGTTTGTCACTAAGGAACACTGAAGCTTTCTTT
>-|TRBJ2-7|-|TRBV9
CASSVGQGGEQYF
TGTGCCAGCAGCGTGGGGCAGGGCGGAGAGCAGTACTTC
>-|TRBJ2-3|-|TRBV28
CASSLFGRSSTDTQYF
TGTGCCAGCAGTTTATTTGGAAGATCTAGCACAGATACGCAGTATTTT
>few|TRBJ1-1|-|TRBV2
CASSTGSNTEAFF
TGTGCCAGCAGTACGGGATCTAACACTGAAGCTTTCTTT
>-|TRBJ2-7|TRBD2|TRBV7-9
CASSPPGLAGSYEQYF
TGTGCCAGCAGCCCTCCTGGACTAGCGGGAAGCTACGAGCAGTACTTC
>-|TRBJ1-3|-|TRBV6-6
CASISGLAGNTIYF
TGTGCCAGCATTAGCGGACTGGCTGGAAACACCATATATTTT
>-|TRBJ1-2|-|TRBV4-2
CASSRGGEANYGYTF
TGTGCCAGCAGCCGAGGGGGGGAGGCCAACTATGGCTACACCTTC
>-|TRBJ1-2|-|TRBV28
CASRPLGPSVGYTF
TGTGCCAGCAGACCCCTGGGGCCCTCGGTAGGCTACACCTTC
>-|TRBJ2-7|-|TRBV5-1
CASSLVGSYEQYF
TGCGCCAGCAGCTTGGTCGGGTCCTACGAGCAGTACTTC
>-|TRBJ1-1|TRBD1|TRBV5-4
CASSRPGQGFGSTEAFF
TGTGCCAGCAGCCGCCCGGGACAGGGTTTTGGGTCCACTGAAGCTTTCTTT
>-|TRBJ2-7|TRBD1|TRBV19
CASSIQTGGYEQYF
TGTGCCAGTAGTATCCAGACAGGGGGCTACGAGCAGTACTTC
>-|TRBJ2-1|TRBD1|TRBV6-5
CASSYSGTGGGNEQFF
TGTGCCAGCAGTTACAGTGGGACAGGGGGGGGAAATGAGCAGTTCTTC
>-|TRBJ2-7|TRBD2|TRBV9
CASSVVGGSSHEQYF
TGTGCCAGCAGCGTGGTGGGAGGGAGTAGTCACGAGCAGTACTTC
>-|TRBJ2-3|-|TRBV6-1
CASMGRVSTDTQYF
TGTGCCAGCATGGGACGGGTGAGCACAGATACGCAGTATTTT
>-|TRBJ1-1|-|TRBV4-1
CASSHITASKSNTEAFF
TGCGCCAGCAGCCATATTACGGCTTCAAAATCGAACACTGAAGCTTTCTTT
>once|TRBJ2-2|TRBD2|TRBV7-2
CASSPRGLAGATGELFF
TGTGCCAGCAGCCCCCGAGGACTAGCGGGAGCCACCGGGGAGCTGTTTTTT
>-|TRBJ2-5|-|TRBV7-2
CASSFLPLAEQETQYF
TGTGCCAGCAGCTTCCTCCCTTTAGCGGAACAAGAGACCCAGTACTTC
>-|TRBJ1-1|TRBD1|TRBV6-1
CASSETTGPEAFF
TGTGCCAGCAGTGAGACGACAGGGCCTGAAGCTTTCTTT
>-|TRBJ2-3|TRBD2|TRBV4-1
CASSQGREPDTQYF
TGCGCCAGCAGCCAAGGGCGGGAGCCAGATACGCAGTATTTT
>few|TRBJ1-5|-|TRBV6-6
CASSRGRGNQPQHF
TGTGCCAGCAGTCGGGGCAGGGGCAATCAGCCCCAGCATTTT
>-|TRBJ2-3|-|TRBV28
CASRTPRVTDTQYF
TGTGCCAGCAGGACCCCCAGGGTCACAGATACGCAGTATTTT
>-|TRBJ2-7|TRBD2|TRBV28
CASSFGGRSYEQYF
TGTGCCAGCAGTTTCGGCGGGAGGAGCTACGAGCAGTACTTC
>-|TRBJ2-7|TRBD2|TRBV6-1
CASSLLSGMGYEQYF
TGTGCCAGCAGTCTACTTAGCGGGATGGGTTACGAGCAGTACTTC
>-|TRBJ1-1|-|TRBV6-5
CASSSGHNTEAFF
TGTGCCAGCAGCTCGGGACATAACACGGAAGCTTTCTTT
>-|TRBJ1-2|-|TRBV28
CASSPHPGDTRPTNYGYTF
TGTGCCAGCAGTCCTCATCCAGGGGACACCCGTCCTACTAACTATGGCTACACCTTC
>-|TRBJ1-1|-|TRBV19
CASVGLGSLNSEAFF
TGTGCCAGTGTCGGGCTGGGAAGTTTAAACTCTGAAGCTTTCTTT
>-|TRBJ1-2|-|TRBV5-4
CASSPRATVYGYTF
TGTGCCAGCAGCCCTAGGGCCACAGTCTATGGCTACACCTTC
>few|TRBJ1-1|-|TRBV6-5
CASTQGMEAFF
TGTGCCAGCACCCAGGGAATGGAAGCTTTCTTT
>-|TRBJ1-2|TRBD1|TRBV9
CASSAGTGIQNGYTF
TGTGCCAGCAGCGCAGGGACAGGGATTCAGAATGGCTACACCTTC
>once|TRBJ2-3|-|TRBV7-3
CASSLGAGYTDTQYF
TGTGCCAGCAGCCTGGGGGCGGGGTACACAGATACGCAGTATTTT